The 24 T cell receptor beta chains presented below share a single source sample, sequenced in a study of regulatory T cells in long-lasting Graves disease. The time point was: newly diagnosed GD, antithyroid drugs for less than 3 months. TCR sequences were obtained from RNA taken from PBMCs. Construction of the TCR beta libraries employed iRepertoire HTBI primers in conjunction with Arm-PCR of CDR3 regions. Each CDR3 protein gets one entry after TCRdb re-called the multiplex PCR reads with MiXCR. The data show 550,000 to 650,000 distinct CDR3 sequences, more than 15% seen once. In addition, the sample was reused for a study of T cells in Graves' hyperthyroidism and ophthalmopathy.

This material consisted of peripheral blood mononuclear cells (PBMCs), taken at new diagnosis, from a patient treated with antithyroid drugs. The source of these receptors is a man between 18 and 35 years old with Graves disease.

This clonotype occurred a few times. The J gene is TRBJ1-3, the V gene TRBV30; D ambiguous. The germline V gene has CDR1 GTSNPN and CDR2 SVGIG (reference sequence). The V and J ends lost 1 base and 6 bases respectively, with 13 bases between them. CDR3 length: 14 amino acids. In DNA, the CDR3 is TGTGCCTGGAGTGGAGTAGCAGGTGCAAACACCATATATTTT. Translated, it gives CAWSGVAGANTIYF.

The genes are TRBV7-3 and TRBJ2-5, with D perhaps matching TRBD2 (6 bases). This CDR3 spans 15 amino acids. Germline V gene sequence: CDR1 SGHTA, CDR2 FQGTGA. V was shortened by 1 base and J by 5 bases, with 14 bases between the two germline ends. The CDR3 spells CASSLRGKAGETQYF. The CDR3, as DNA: TGTGCCAGCAGCTTAAGGGGGAAGGCGGGGGAGACCCAGTACTTC.

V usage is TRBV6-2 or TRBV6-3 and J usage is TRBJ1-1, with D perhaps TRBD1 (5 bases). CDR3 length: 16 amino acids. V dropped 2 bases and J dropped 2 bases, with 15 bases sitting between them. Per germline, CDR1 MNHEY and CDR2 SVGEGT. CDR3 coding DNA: TGTGCCAGCAGTTACCATGACAGATCCCGCAACACTGAAGCTTTCTTT. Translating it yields CASSYHDRSRNTEAFF.

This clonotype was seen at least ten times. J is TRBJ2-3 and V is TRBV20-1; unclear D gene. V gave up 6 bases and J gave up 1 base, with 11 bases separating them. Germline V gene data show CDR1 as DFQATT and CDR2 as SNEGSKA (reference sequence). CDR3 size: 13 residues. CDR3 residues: CSALTPRTDTQYF. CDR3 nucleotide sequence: TGCAGTGCCTTGACCCCCCGCACAGATACGCAGTATTTT.

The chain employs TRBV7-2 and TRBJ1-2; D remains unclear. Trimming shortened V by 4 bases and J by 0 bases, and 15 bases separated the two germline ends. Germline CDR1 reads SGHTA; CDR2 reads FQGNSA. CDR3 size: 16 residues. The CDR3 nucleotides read TGTGCCAGCAGCTCCCCATTATATGGCTCTAACTATGGCTACACCTTC. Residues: CASSSPLYGSNYGYTF.

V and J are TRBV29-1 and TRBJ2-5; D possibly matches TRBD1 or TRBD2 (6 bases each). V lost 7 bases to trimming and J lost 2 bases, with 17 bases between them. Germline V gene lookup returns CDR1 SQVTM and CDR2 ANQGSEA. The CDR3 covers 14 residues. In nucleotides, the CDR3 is TGCAGCGCCCCGTGGGGGGCCTCACAAGAGACCCAGTACTTC. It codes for CSAPWGASQETQYF.

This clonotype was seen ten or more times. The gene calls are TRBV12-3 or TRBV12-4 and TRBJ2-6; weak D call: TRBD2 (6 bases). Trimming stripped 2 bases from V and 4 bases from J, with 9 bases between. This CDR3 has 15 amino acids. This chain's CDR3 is CASSLRGSGANVLTF. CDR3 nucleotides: TGTGCCAGCAGTTTACGGGGGTCCGGGGCCAACGTCCTGACTTTC.

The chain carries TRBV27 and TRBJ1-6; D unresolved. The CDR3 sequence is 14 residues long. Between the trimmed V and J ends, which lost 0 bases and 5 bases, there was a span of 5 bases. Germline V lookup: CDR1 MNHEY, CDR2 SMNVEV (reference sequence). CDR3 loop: CASSLSRDNSPLHF. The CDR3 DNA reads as TGTGCCAGCAGTTTATCCCGAGATAATTCACCCCTCCACTTT.

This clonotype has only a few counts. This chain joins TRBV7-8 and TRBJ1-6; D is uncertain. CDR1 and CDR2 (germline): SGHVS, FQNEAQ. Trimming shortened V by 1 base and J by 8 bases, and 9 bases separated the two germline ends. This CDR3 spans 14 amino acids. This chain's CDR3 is CASSLGGRDSPLHF. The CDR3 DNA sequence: TGTGCCAGCAGCTTAGGGGGAAGGGATTCACCCCTCCACTTT.

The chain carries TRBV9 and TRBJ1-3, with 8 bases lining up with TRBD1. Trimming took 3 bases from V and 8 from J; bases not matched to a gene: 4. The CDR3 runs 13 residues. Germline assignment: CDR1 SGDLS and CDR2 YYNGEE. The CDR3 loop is CASSAGQGDTIYF. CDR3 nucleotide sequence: TGTGCCAGCAGCGCAGGACAGGGAGACACCATATATTTT.

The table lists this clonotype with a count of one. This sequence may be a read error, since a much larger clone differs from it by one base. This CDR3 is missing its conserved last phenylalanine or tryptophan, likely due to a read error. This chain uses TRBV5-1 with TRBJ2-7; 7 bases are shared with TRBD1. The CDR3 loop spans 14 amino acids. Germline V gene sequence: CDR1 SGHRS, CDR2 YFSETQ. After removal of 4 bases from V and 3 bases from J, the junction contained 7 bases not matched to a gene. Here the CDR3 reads CASSPGQLDYEQYS. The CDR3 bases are TGCGCCAGCAGCCCGGGACAGCTTGACTACGAGCAGTACTCC.

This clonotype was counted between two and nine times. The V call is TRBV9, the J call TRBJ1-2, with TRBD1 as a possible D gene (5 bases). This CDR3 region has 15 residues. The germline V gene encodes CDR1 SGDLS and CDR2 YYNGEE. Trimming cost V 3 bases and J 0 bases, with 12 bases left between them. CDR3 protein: CASSAKGRANYGYTF. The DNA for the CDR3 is TGTGCCAGCAGCGCTAAGGGACGGGCTAACTATGGCTACACCTTC.

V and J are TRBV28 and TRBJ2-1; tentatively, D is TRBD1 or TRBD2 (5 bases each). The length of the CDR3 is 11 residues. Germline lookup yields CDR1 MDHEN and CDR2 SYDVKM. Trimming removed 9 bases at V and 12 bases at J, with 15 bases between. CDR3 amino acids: CASLLGTWQFF. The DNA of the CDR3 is TGTGCCAGTCTATTGGGGACCTGGCAGTTCTTC.

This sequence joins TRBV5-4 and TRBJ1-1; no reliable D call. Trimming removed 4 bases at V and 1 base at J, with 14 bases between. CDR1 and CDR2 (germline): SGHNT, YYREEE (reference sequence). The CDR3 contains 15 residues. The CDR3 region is CASSLRDSRNTEAFF. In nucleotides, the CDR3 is TGTGCCAGCAGCCTGCGGGATAGCCGGAACACTGAAGCTTTCTTT.

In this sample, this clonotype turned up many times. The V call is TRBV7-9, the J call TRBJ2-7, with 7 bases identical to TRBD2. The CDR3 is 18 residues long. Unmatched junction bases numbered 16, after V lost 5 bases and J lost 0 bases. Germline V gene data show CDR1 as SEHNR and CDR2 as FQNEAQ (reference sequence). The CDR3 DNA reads TGTGCCAGCAGCCCCCTTAGCGGGTCCGTAACAGCCTCCTACGAGCAGTACTTC. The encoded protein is CASSPLSGSVTASYEQYF. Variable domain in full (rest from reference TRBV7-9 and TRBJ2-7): DTGVSQNPRHKITKRGQNVTFRCDPISEHNRLYWYRQTLGQGPEFLTYFQNEAQLEKSRLLSDRFSAERPKGSFSTLEIQRTEQGDSAMYLCASSPLSGSVTASYEQYFGPGTRLTVT.

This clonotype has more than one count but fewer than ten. The CDR3 nucleotides are TGTGCCAGCAGCCACCCCGGGACTAGCGGGTACCTACTCTCCCAAGAGACCCAGTACTTC. Its translation: CASSHPGTSGYLLSQETQYF. The chain has TRBV6-1 and TRBJ2-5, with TRBD2 identical over 12 bases. The trim removed 6 bases at V and 1 base at J, leaving 18 bases unmatched. Germline loops: CDR1 MNHNS, CDR2 SASEGT. The CDR3 totals 20 residues.

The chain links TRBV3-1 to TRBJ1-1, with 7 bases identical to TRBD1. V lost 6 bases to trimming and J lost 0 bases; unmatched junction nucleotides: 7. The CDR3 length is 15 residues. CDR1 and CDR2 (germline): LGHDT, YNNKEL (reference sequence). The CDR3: CASRTGTAMNTEAFF. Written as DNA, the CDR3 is TGTGCCAGCAGAACCGGGACAGCGATGAACACTGAAGCTTTCTTT. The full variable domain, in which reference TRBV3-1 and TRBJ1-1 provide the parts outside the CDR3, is DTAVSQTPKYLVTQMGNDKSIKCEQNLGHDTMYWYKQDSKKFLKIMFSYNNKELIINETVPNRFSPKSPDKAHLNLHINSLELGDSAVYFCASRTGTAMNTEAFFGQGTRLTVV.

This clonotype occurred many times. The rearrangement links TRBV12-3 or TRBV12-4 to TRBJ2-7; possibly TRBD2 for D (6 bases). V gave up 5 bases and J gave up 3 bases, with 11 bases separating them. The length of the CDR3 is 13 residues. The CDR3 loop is CASSRRGFYEQYF. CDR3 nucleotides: TGTGCCAGCAGTCGCCGGGGGTTCTACGAGCAGTACTTC.

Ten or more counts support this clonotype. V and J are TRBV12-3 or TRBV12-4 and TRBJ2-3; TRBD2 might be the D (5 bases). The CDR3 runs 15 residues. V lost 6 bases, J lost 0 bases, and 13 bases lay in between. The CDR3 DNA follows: TGTGCCAGCAGCCCCGGCCGGGATAGCACAGATACGCAGTATTTT. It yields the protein CASSPGRDSTDTQYF.

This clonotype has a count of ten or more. In DNA, the CDR3 is TGTGCCAGCAGCTTAGCGGGACAGGGGGTCGGCTACACCTTC. Translated, it gives CASSLAGQGVGYTF. The chain joins TRBV7-8 to TRBJ1-2, with TRBD1 matching 11 bases. CDR1 is SGHVS, CDR2 FQNEAQ, per germline. With 0 bases clipped from V and 8 bases from J, the junction kept 2 bases outside the gene matches. The CDR3 has 14 residues.

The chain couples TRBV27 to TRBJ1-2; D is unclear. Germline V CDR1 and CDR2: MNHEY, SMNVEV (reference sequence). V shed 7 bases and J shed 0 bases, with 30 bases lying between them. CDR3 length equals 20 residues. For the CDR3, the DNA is TGTGCCAGCATCAAAGGGATCGGAAAGACACCCGGAACCCCTAACTATGGCTACACCTTC. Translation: CASIKGIGKTPGTPNYGYTF.

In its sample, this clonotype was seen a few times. CDR3 region: CASSIGLGAYEQYF. The CDR3 DNA reads as TGTGCCAGTAGTATCGGTCTTGGCGCCTACGAGCAGTACTTC. The gene calls are TRBV19 and TRBJ2-7, with no clear D. Germline CDR1 and CDR2: LNHDA and SQIVND (reference sequence). The ends were cut back, 3 bases at V and 2 bases at J, with 11 bases in the middle. There are 14 residues in the CDR3.

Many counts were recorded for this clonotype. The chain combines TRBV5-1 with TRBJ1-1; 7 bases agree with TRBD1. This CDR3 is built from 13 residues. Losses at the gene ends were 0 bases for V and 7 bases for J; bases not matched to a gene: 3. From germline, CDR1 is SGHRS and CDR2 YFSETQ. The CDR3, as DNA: TGCGCCAGCAGCTTGGACAGGGGCGGTGAAGCTTTCTTT. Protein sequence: CASSLDRGGEAFF. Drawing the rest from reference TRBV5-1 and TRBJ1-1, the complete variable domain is KAGVTQTPRYLIKTRGQQVTLSCSPISGHRSVSWYQQTPGQGLQFLFEYFSETQRNKGNFPGRFSGRQFSNSRSEMNVSTLELGDSALYLCASSLDRGGEAFFGQGTRLTVV.

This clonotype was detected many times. CDR3 in DNA: TGTGCCAGCAGCTTAAATACAGGCTCCTACAATGAGCAGTTCTTC. This encodes CASSLNTGSYNEQFF. This chain uses TRBV7-3 with TRBJ2-1; D is possibly TRBD1 (5 bases). This CDR3 has 15 residues. V was shortened by 1 base and J by 0 bases, with 7 bases between the two germline ends. Germline values: CDR1 SGHTA, CDR2 FQGTGA.